These 27 T cell receptor beta chains share one sample of origin, sequenced in a study of CD8 T cells in Susac syndrome. RNA in amounts of about 0.45 to 1 ug was reverse transcribed with random hexamers. TCRdb itself ran the immunoSEQ multiplex PCR reads through MiXCR, one entry per CDR3 protein. The sample yields fewer than 140,000 distinct CDR3 sequences, approximately 94% seen once. Material for sequencing was CD8+ T cells from PBMCs. The receptors shown here come from a human donor with Susac syndrome.

This rearrangement joins TRBV15 to TRBJ2-5, with a tentative D call TRBD2 (6 bases). Germline V gene sequence: CDR1 LNHNV, CDR2 YYDKDF (reference sequence). The CDR3 spans 14 residues. V lost 3 bases and J 1 base, leaving 9 bases between the germline ends. DNA of the CDR3: TGTGCCACCAGCAGCCCGCGGGGCCAAGAGACCCAGTACTTC. As protein: CATSSPRGQETQYF.

This chain joins TRBV19 and TRBJ1-1, with 8 positions matching TRBD1. Germline V gene data show CDR1 as LNHDA and CDR2 as SQIVND (reference sequence). With V trimmed by 3 bases and J by 1 base, 4 bases remained unmatched. This CDR3 region has 15 residues. The CDR3 region has the DNA TGTGCCAGTAGTATTGCAGGGGGCGGGAACACTGAAGCTTTCTTT. Translating it yields CASSIAGGGNTEAFF. Looking up the rest from reference TRBV19 and TRBJ1-1 gives the full variable domain: DGGITQSPKYLFRKEGQNVTLSCEQNLNHDAMYWYRQDPGQGLRLIYYSQIVNDFQKGDIAEGYSVSREKKESFPLTVTSAQKNPTAFYLCASSIAGGGNTEAFFGQGTRLTVV.

The V call is TRBV7-2, the J call TRBJ2-7, with TRBD2 matching over 8 bases. CDR1 SGHTA and CDR2 FQGNSA come from the germline V gene. J was trimmed by 5 bases and V by 1 base; bases with no gene match: 4. The CDR3 has 14 residues. The CDR3 sequence: CASSLGRGADEQYF. CDR3 sequence (DNA): TGTGCCAGCAGCTTAGGGCGGGGGGCCGACGAGCAGTACTTC. Filled out from reference TRBV7-2 and TRBJ2-7, the complete variable domain reads GAGVSQSPSNKVTEKGKDVELRCDPISGHTALYWYRQSLGQGLEFLIYFQGNSAPDKSGLPSDRFSAERTGGSVSTLTIQRTQQEDSAVYLCASSLGRGADEQYFGPGTRLTVT.

CDR3 bases: TGTGCCAGCAATCTTGGGGTAGGGACTGAAGCTTTCTTT. It specifies CASNLGVGTEAFF. V gene TRBV27 combines with J gene TRBJ1-1; D not resolved. Germline V gene sequence: CDR1 MNHEY, CDR2 SMNVEV (reference sequence). This CDR3 is built from 13 residues. V was shortened by 7 bases and J by 5 bases, with 14 bases between the two germline ends.

The rearrangement links TRBV5-5 to TRBJ2-7; 7 bases fit TRBD1. CDR1 SGHKS and CDR2 YYEKEE come from the germline V gene (reference sequence). V shed 4 bases, J shed 4 bases, and the junction held 8 bases outside the gene matches. The CDR3 has 14 amino acids. CDR3 residues: CASSVRQGMYEQYF. CDR3 DNA: TGTGCCAGCAGCGTAAGACAGGGAATGTACGAGCAGTACTTC. Supplemented by reference TRBV5-5 and TRBJ2-7, the full variable domain reads DAGVTQSPTHLIKTRGQQVTLRCSPISGHKSVSWYQQVLGQGPQFIFQYYEKEERGRGNFPDRFSARQFPNYSSELNVNALLLGDSALYLCASSVRQGMYEQYFGPGTRLTVT.

The chain joins TRBV12-3 or TRBV12-4 to TRBJ2-2, with TRBD2 identical over 14 bases. The V and J ends lost 3 bases and 2 bases, in that order; junction bases with no gene match: 14. The CDR3 has 21 amino acids. Here the CDR3 reads CASSFYGPGLAGAHNTGELFF. The CDR3, as DNA: TGTGCCAGCAGTTTTTATGGACCGGGACTAGCGGGGGCCCATAACACCGGGGAGCTGTTTTTT.

In its sample, this clonotype was seen once. This rearrangement joins TRBV7-9 to TRBJ2-1, with 7 positions matching TRBD2. The ends lost 5 bases at V and 13 bases at J; junction bases unmatched: 8. The CDR3 is made up of 12 amino acids. Germline-derived CDR1 and CDR2 are SEHNR and FQNEAQ (reference sequence). The CDR3 sequence is CASSPGLEHQFF. For the CDR3, the DNA is TGTGCCAGCAGCCCTGGACTAGAACATCAGTTCTTC.

The V and J genes are TRBV7-9 and TRBJ2-3; the match to TRBD2 covers 12 bases. This CDR3 is 15 amino acids long. The trim removed 5 bases at V and 4 bases at J, leaving 4 bases unmatched. CDR1 is SEHNR, CDR2 FQNEAQ, per germline (reference sequence). The CDR3 DNA follows: TGTGCCAGCAGCGTGACTAGCGGGGGCCCAGATACGCAGTATTTT. Protein sequence: CASSVTSGGPDTQYF. Based on the CDR3 plus reference TRBV7-9 and TRBJ2-3, the full variable domain is DTGVSQNPRHKITKRGQNVTFRCDPISEHNRLYWYRQTLGQGPEFLTYFQNEAQLEKSRLLSDRFSAERPKGSFSTLEIQRTEQGDSAMYLCASSVTSGGPDTQYFGPGTRLTVL.

This sequence joins TRBV20-1 and TRBJ1-2; D unclear. The V and J ends lost 1 base and 2 bases respectively, with 11 bases between them. Germline assignment: CDR1 DFQATT and CDR2 SNEGSKA (reference sequence). The CDR3 contains 14 residues. CDR3 nucleotides: TGCAGTGCTAGAGTTCGGACCCTCAACTATGGCTACACCTTC. This encodes CSARVRTLNYGYTF.

This chain links TRBV5-4 with TRBJ2-3, with D possibly being TRBD1 (5 bases). The CDR3 runs to 15 residues. CDR1 is SGHNT, CDR2 YYREEE, per germline (reference sequence). The V end was cut by 1 base, the J end by 2 bases, with 11 bases between. CDR3 DNA: TGTGCCAGCAGCTTGTTCGGCAGGGACACAGATACGCAGTATTTT. Translation gives CASSLFGRDTDTQYF.

The V call is TRBV28, the J call TRBJ1-5; TRBD1 matches at 12 bases. The CDR3 spans 17 residues. CDR1 and CDR2 from the germline V gene are MDHEN and SYDVKM. Trimming took 5 bases from V and 7 from J; bases not matched to a gene: 12. This CDR3 reads CASSALRDRGRGQPQHF. Here the CDR3 DNA reads TGTGCCAGCAGTGCCCTCCGGGACAGGGGGCGTGGGCAGCCCCAGCATTTT.

The chain has TRBV27 and TRBJ2-1; D possibly corresponds to TRBD2 (5 bases). CDR3 length: 12 amino acids. V gave up 8 bases and J gave up 12 bases, with 17 bases separating them. Germline CDR1 and CDR2: MNHEY and SMNVEV (reference sequence). CDR3 in DNA: TGTGCCAGCTGGGCGGCGATTGGGAGGCAGTTCTTC. Amino acids: CASWAAIGRQFF.

The chain carries TRBV12-3 or TRBV12-4 and TRBJ1-1, with D possibly matching TRBD1 (5 bases). V was shortened by 4 bases and J by 3 bases, with 9 bases between the two germline ends. The CDR3 has 13 amino acids. The CDR3 sequence: CASSSPRDTEAFF. The CDR3 DNA sequence: TGTGCCAGCAGTTCGCCCAGGGACACTGAAGCTTTCTTT.

As DNA, the CDR3 is TGTGCCAGCAGCGTCGGTTTTAACACTGAAGCTTTCTTT. Its protein is CASSVGFNTEAFF. The J gene is TRBJ1-1, the V gene TRBV9; D remains ambiguous. The germline V gene encodes CDR1 SGDLS and CDR2 YYNGEE. Trimming left V 2 bases short and J 2 bases short, with 7 bases between. The CDR3 has 13 residues.

This clonotype has just one count. The chain combines TRBV12-3 or TRBV12-4 with TRBJ1-2; D call uncertain. This CDR3 contains 13 residues. Trimming removed 2 bases from V and 8 bases from J, with 12 bases in between. The CDR3: CASSLNRVEGYTF. The CDR3 DNA follows: TGTGCCAGCAGTTTAAATAGGGTTGAGGGCTACACCTTC.

The chain recombines TRBV7-6 with TRBJ2-5; D assignment may be TRBD1 or TRBD2 (5 bases each). V was cut by 4 bases and J by 3 bases, with 21 bases left in between. Per germline, CDR1 SGHVS and CDR2 FNYEAQ. This CDR3 is 17 amino acids long. CDR3 protein: CASSSGPGATGEETQYF. The DNA for the CDR3 is TGTGCCAGCAGCTCCGGCCCCGGGGCTACTGGGGAAGAGACCCAGTACTTC.

The chain carries TRBV29-1 and TRBJ1-1; possible D gene TRBD1, 5 bases. The CDR3 consists of 14 residues. Per germline, CDR1 SQVTM and CDR2 ANQGSEA. With 1 base removed from V and 1 base from J, the gap between germline ends came to 10 bases. The CDR3 nucleotides read TGCAGCGTTGAAGGCACCGGGACGAACACTGAAGCTTTCTTT. Its translation is CSVEGTGTNTEAFF.

This clonotype was found a few times. This chain links TRBV9 with TRBJ1-5; D unresolved. Germline CDR1 is SGDLS and CDR2 is YYNGEE. Trimming pared 8 bases from V and 2 bases from J, leaving 8 bases between. There are 12 residues in the CDR3. This CDR3 reads CASSVGNQPQHF. Here the CDR3 DNA reads TGTGCCAGTAGTGTGGGCAATCAGCCCCAGCATTTT.

V and J are TRBV9 and TRBJ1-2; the match to TRBD1 covers 7 bases. Looked up from germline, CDR1 is SGDLS and CDR2 is YYNGEE. Trimming cost V 4 bases and J 8 bases; bases outside gene matches: 11. The CDR3 has 14 residues. The CDR3 DNA sequence: TGTGCCAGCAGCCCCAACAGGGGAGGAGGAGGCTACACCTTC. This translates into CASSPNRGGGGYTF.

The CDR3 DNA is TGTGCCAGCAGCACACAGGGAGAGCAGTACTTC. Encoded protein: CASSTQGEQYF. The gene calls are TRBV6-6 and TRBJ2-7; TRBD1 might be the D (6 bases). Germline CDR1 MNHNY, CDR2 SVGAGI (reference sequence). The V gene lost 6 bases and the J gene lost 7 bases, with 10 bases spanning the gap. The CDR3 runs 11 residues.

The chain carries TRBV29-1 and TRBJ2-3; D is unclear. The V end was cut by 6 bases, the J end by 1 base, with 17 bases between. The CDR3 has 15 residues. Germline V CDR1 and CDR2: SQVTM, ANQGSEA. In nucleotides, the CDR3 is TGCAGCGTCGCTGGGCTATTAGACGGCACAGATACGCAGTATTTT. Protein sequence: CSVAGLLDGTDTQYF.

The rearrangement uses TRBV12-3 or TRBV12-4 and TRBJ1-2; D is uncertain. V lost 1 base to trimming and J lost 2 bases, with 5 bases between them. This CDR3 has 13 amino acids. The CDR3 reads CASSLDTNYGYTF. The CDR3 DNA sequence: TGTGCCAGCAGTTTAGACACCAACTATGGCTACACCTTC.

The chain is built from TRBV9 and TRBJ1-2, with 9 bases matching TRBD1. V lost 2 bases, J lost 6 bases, and 5 bases stayed unmatched. This CDR3 contains 14 residues. Per the germline V gene, CDR1 is SGDLS and CDR2 is YYNGEE. The chain's CDR3 is CASSVGTGGDGYTF. The CDR3 coding sequence is TGTGCCAGCAGCGTCGGAACAGGGGGCGATGGCTACACCTTC. Supplemented by reference TRBV9 and TRBJ1-2, the full variable domain reads DSGVTQTPKHLITATGQRVTLRCSPRSGDLSVYWYQQSLDQGLQFLIQYYNGEERAKGNILERFSAQQFPDLHSELNLSSLELGDSALYFCASSVGTGGDGYTFGSGTRLTVV.

The chain couples TRBV4-1 to TRBJ2-7, with D possibly matching TRBD1 (5 bases). The CDR3 totals 15 residues. The V end lost 0 bases, the J end lost 2 bases, and 11 bases lay between the germline ends. CDR1 is MGHRA and CDR2 is YSYEKL in the germline V gene. CDR3 bases: TGCGCCAGCAGCCAAGAGTCGGCCAGGGCCTACGAGCAGTACTTC. Protein: CASSQESARAYEQYF.

The gene calls are TRBV14 and TRBJ1-2, with D possibly TRBD1 on 5 matching bases. The V end was cut by 2 bases, the J end by 6 bases, with 13 bases between. Per the germline V gene, CDR1 is SGHDN and CDR2 is FVKESK. The CDR3 is made up of 14 amino acids. In DNA, the CDR3 is TGTGCCAGCAGCCAACCGGGACGGTATGATGGCTACACCTTC. It codes for CASSQPGRYDGYTF.

The rearrangement links TRBV15 to TRBJ1-2, with TRBD1 identical over 10 bases. The germline V gene encodes CDR1 LNHNV and CDR2 YYDKDF (reference sequence). The junction had 3 bases not matched to a gene; V was cut back by 0 bases and J by 5 bases. The CDR3 has 15 amino acids. The CDR3 spells CATSRDRGQGYGYTF. CDR3 nucleotides: TGTGCCACCAGCAGAGATCGGGGACAGGGGTATGGCTACACCTTC.

J is TRBJ2-7 and V is TRBV29-1; 9 bases are shared with TRBD1. The CDR3 totals 13 residues. The trim removed 2 bases at V and 4 bases at J, leaving 3 bases unmatched. The germline V gene encodes CDR1 SQVTM and CDR2 ANQGSEA. CDR3 in amino acids: CSVETDRGYEQYF. As DNA, the CDR3 is TGCAGCGTTGAAACGGACAGGGGTTACGAGCAGTACTTC.